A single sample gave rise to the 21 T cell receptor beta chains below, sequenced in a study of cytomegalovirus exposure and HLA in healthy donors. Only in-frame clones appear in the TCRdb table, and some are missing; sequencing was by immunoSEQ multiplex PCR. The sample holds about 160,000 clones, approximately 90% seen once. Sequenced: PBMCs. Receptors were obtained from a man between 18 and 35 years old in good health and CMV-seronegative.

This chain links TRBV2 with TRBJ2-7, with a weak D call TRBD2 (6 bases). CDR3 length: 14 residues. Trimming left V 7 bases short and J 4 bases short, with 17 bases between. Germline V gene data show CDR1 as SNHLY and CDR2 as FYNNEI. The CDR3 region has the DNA TGTGCCAGCAAGACTACGGGACTGATATACGAGCAGTACTTC. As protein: CASKTTGLIYEQYF.

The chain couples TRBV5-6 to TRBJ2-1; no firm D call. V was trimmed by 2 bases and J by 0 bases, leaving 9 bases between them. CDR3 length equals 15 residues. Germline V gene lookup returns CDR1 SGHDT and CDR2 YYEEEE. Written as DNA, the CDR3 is TGTGCCAGCAGCTTACACAGCCTCTCCTACAATGAGCAGTTCTTC. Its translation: CASSLHSLSYNEQFF.

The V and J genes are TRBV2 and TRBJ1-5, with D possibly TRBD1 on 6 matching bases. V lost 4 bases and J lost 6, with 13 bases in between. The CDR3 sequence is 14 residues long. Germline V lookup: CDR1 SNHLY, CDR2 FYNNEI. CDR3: CASSGTVQFQPQHF. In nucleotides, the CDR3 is TGTGCCAGCAGTGGGACAGTACAATTTCAGCCCCAGCATTTT. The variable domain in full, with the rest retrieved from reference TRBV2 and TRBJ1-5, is EPEVTQTPSHQVTQMGQEVILRCVPISNHLYFYWYRQILGQKVEFLVSFYNNEISEKSEIFDDQFSVERPDGSNFTLKIRSTKLEDSAMYFCASSGTVQFQPQHFGDGTRLSIL.

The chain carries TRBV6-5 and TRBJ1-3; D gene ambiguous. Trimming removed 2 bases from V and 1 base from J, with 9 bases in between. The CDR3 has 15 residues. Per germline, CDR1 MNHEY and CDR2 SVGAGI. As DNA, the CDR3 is TGTGCCAGCAGTTACGGCGGGGATTCTGGAAACACCATATATTTT. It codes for CASSYGGDSGNTIYF.

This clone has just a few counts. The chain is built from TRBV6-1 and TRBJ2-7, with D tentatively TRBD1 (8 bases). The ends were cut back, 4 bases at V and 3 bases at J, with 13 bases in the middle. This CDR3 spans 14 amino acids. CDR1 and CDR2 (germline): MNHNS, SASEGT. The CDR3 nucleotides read TGTGCCAGCAGTGGGACAGGGAGGGGCTACGAGCAGTACTTC. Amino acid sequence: CASSGTGRGYEQYF.

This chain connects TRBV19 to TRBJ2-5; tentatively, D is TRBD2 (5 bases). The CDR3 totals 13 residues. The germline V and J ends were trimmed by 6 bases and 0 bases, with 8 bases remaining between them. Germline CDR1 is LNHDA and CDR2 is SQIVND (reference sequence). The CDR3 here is CASREGHQETQYF. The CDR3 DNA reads TGTGCCAGTAGAGAGGGCCACCAAGAGACCCAGTACTTC.

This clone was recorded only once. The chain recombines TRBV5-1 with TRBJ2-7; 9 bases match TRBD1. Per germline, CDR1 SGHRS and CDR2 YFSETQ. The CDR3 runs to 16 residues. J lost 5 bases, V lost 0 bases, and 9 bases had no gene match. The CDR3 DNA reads TGCGCCAGCAGCTTGGCCGGGACAGGGAGCGGCGACGAGCAGTACTTC. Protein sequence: CASSLAGTGSGDEQYF.

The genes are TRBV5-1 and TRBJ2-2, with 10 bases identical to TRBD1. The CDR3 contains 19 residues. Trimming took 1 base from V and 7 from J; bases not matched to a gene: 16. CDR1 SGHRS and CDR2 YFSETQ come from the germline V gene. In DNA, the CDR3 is TGCGCCAGCAGCTTGTTCCCCGTGTCCGGGACAGGGGTTAACGGGGAGCTGTTTTTT. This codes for CASSLFPVSGTGVNGELFF.

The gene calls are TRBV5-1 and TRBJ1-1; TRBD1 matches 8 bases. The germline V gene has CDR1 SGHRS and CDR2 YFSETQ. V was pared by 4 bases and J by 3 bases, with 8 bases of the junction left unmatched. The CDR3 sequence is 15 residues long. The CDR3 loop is CASSPGQGSDTEAFF. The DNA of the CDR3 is TGCGCCAGCAGCCCTGGACAGGGTTCTGACACTGAAGCTTTCTTT.

In DNA, the CDR3 is TGCGCCAGCAGCCAAGATGGGGACAGGCTCACCTACAATGAGCAGTTCTTC. It translates to CASSQDGDRLTYNEQFF. V and J are TRBV4-3 and TRBJ2-1; TRBD1 matches at 8 bases. J was trimmed by 2 bases and V by 0 bases; bases with no gene match: 6. Looked up from germline, CDR1 is LGHNA and CDR2 is YSLEER. The CDR3 sequence is 17 residues long.

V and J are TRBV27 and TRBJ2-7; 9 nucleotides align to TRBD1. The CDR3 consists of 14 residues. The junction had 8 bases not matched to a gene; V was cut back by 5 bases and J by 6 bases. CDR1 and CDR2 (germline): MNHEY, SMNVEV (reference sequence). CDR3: CASSTGTGQVEQYF. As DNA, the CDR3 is TGTGCCAGCAGTACCGGGACAGGGCAGGTCGAGCAGTACTTC.

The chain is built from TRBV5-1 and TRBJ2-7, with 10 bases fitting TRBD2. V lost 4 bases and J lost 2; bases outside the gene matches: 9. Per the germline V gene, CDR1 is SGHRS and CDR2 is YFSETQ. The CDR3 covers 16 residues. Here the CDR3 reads CASSLYTSGTPYEQYF. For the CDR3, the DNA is TGCGCCAGCAGCCTTTATACTAGCGGGACGCCCTACGAGCAGTACTTC.

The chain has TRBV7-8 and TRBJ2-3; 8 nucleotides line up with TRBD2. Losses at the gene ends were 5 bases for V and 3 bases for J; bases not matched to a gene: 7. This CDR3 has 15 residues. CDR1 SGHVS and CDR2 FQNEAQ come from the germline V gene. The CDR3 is CASSKPGLVTDTQYF. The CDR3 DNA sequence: TGTGCCAGCAGCAAGCCGGGACTAGTAACAGATACGCAGTATTTT.

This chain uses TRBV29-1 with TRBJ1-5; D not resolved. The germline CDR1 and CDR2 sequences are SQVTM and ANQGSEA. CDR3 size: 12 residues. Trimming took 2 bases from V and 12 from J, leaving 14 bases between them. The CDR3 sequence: CSVELRGRDQHF. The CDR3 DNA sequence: TGCAGCGTTGAACTTAGAGGCCGAGACCAGCATTTT.

As DNA, the CDR3 is TGTGCCAGCGGCCCAGGGGGCCCCTACGAGCAGTACTTC. It translates to CASGPGGPYEQYF. The chain is built from TRBV6-1 and TRBJ2-7, with 8 bases that match TRBD1. V dropped 8 bases and J dropped 2; count of bases not matched to a gene: 5. Germline values: CDR1 MNHNS, CDR2 SASEGT. The CDR3 has 13 amino acids.

CDR3: CASTSGQSNTEAFF. The CDR3, as DNA: TGTGCCAGCACCTCGGGACAATCAAACACTGAAGCTTTCTTT. The chain combines TRBV27 with TRBJ1-1, with D perhaps matching TRBD1 (6 bases). CDR3 size: 14 residues. The ends were cut back, 7 bases at V and 2 bases at J, with 14 bases in the middle. The germline V gene has CDR1 MNHEY and CDR2 SMNVEV (reference sequence).

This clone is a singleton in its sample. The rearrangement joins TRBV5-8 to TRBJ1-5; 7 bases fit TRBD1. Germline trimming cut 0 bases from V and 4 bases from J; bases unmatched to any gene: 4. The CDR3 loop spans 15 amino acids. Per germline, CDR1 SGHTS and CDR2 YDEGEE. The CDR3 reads CASSLGDRANQPQHF. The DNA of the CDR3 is TGTGCCAGCAGCTTGGGGGACAGAGCTAATCAGCCCCAGCATTTT.

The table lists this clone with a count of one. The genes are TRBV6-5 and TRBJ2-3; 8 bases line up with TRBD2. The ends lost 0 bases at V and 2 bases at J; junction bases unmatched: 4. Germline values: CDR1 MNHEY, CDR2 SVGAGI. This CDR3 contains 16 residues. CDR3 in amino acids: CASSYSTSGITDTQYF. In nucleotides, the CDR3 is TGTGCCAGCAGTTACTCTACTAGCGGAATCACAGATACGCAGTATTTT.

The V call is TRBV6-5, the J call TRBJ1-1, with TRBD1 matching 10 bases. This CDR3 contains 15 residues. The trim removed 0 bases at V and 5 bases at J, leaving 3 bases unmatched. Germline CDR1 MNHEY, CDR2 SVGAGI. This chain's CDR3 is CASSYSRTGGTEAFF. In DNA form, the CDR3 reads TGTGCCAGCAGTTACTCCCGGACAGGGGGAACTGAAGCTTTCTTT.

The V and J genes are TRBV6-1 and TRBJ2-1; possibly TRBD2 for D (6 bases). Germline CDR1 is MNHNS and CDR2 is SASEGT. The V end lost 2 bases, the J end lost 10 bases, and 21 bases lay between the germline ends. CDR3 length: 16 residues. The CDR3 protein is CASSESGWGVLREQFF. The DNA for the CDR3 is TGTGCCAGCAGTGAAAGTGGCTGGGGGGTCCTAAGGGAGCAGTTCTTC.

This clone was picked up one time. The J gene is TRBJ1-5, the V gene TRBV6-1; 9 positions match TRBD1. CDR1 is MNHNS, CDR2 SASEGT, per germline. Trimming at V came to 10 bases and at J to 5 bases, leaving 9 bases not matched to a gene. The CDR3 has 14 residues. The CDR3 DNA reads TGTGCCACCATCTGGACAGGGGCCGATCAGCCCCAGCATTTT. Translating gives CATIWTGADQPQHF.